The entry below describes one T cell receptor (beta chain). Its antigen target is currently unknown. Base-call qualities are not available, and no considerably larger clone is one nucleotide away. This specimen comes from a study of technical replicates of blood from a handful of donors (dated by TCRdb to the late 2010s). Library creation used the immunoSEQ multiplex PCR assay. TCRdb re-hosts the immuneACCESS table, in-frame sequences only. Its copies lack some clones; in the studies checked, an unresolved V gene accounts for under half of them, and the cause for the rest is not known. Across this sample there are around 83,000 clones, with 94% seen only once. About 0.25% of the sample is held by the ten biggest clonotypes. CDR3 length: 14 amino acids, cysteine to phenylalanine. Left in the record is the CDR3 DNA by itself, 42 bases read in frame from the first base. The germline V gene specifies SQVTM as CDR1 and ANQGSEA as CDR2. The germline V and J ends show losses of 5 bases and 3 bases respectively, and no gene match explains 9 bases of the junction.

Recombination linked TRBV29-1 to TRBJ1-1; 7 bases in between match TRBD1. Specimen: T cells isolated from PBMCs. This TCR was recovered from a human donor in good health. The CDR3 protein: CSVQMTGLDTEAFF. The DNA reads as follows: TGCAGCGTTCAGATGACAGGGCTAGACACTGAAGCTTTCTTT.